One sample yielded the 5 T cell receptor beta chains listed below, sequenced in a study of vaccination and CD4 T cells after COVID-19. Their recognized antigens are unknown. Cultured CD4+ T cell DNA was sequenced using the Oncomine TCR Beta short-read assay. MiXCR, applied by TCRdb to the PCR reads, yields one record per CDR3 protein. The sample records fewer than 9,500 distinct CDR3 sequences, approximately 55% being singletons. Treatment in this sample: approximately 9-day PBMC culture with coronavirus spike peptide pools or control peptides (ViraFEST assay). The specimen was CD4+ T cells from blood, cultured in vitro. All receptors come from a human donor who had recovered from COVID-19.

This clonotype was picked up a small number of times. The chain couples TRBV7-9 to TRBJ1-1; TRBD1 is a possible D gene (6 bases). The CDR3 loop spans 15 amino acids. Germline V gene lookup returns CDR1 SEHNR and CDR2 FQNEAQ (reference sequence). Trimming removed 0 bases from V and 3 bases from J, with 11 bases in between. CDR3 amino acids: CASSLALGGDTEAFF. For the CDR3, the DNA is TGTGCCAGCAGCTTAGCCTTAGGGGGAGACACTGAAGCTTTCTTT.

CDR3 protein: CASSRDRDTEAFF. In nucleotides, the CDR3 is TGTGCCAGCAGCAGGGACAGGGACACTGAAGCTTTCTTT. V is TRBV5-8 and J is TRBJ1-1; 9 bases are shared with TRBD1. The J segment lost 3 bases and the V segment lost 4 bases, leaving 1 base of the junction unmatched. The V gene's germline CDR1 is SGHTS and CDR2 YDEGEE. The CDR3 is 13 residues long.

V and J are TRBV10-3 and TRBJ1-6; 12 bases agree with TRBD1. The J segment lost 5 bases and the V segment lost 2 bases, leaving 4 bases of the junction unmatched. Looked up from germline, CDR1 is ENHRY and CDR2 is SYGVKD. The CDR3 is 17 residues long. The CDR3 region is CAISEKGQGANNSPLHF. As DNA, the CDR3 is TGTGCCATCAGTGAGAAGGGACAGGGGGCGAATAATTCACCCCTCCACTTT.

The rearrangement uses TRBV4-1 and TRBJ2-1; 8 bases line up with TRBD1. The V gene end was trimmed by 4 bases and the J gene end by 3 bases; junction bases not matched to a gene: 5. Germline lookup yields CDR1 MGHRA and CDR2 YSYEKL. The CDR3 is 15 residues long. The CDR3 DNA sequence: TGCGCCAGCAGCCCTGGACAGGGCTTCTACAATGAGCAGTTCTTC. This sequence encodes CASSPGQGFYNEQFF.

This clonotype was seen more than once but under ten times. The CDR3, as DNA: TGTGCCAGCAGCTCGTACAGGGGCCGAATACGCAATGAGCAGTTCTTC. It codes for CASSSYRGRIRNEQFF. The chain uses TRBV11-2 and TRBJ2-1; 7 bases agree with TRBD1. This CDR3 is built from 16 residues. The trim removed 4 bases at V and 6 bases at J, leaving 12 bases unmatched. Germline CDR1 is SGHAT and CDR2 is FQNNGV. The whole variable domain, filled in from reference TRBV11-2 and TRBJ2-1, reads EAGVAQSPRYKIIEKRQSVAFWCNPISGHATLYWYQQILGQGPKLLIQFQNNGVVDDSQLPKDRFSAERLKGVDSTLKIQPAKLEDSAVYLCASSSYRGRIRNEQFFGPGTRLTVL.